This passage covers 23 T cell receptor beta chains from one sample sequenced in a study of low-dose radiotherapy and immunotherapy resistance in tumors. Priming of first-strand cDNA relied on TRAV- and TRBV-specific primers (covering alpha and beta chains). Over approximately 19 PCR cycles, TCRs were amplified from a constant-region primer and V-primer adapter. TCRdb independently ran MiXCR on the reads; one entry per CDR3 protein. The table records 7,500 to 9,000 distinct CDR3 sequences, 69% of them present only once. Source of these receptors: a human donor with advanced metastatic prostate, ovarian, gallbladder or colorectal cancer (not recorded which). This table probably holds off-target reads from a library built for another chain.

This chain links TRBV19 with TRBJ2-4, with no clear D. The germline V gene encodes CDR1 LNHDA and CDR2 SQIVND (reference sequence). With 5 bases removed from V and 6 bases from J, the gap between germline ends came to 11 bases. This CDR3 has 13 amino acids. The DNA of the CDR3 is TGTGCCAGTAGTCCCCGGGTACGAAACATTCAGTACTTC. Translation: CASSPRVRNIQYF.

The chain carries TRBV27 and TRBJ1-3; possible D gene TRBD1, 5 bases. With 8 bases removed from V and 0 bases from J, the gap between germline ends came to 17 bases. The V gene's germline CDR1 is MNHEY and CDR2 SMNVEV (reference sequence). The length of the CDR3 is 16 residues. DNA for the CDR3: TGTGCCAGCGACCGGGACGGAAAATTCTCTGGAAACACCATATATTTT. Translation: CASDRDGKFSGNTIYF.

This chain uses TRBV12-3 or TRBV12-4 with TRBJ2-7; D remains ambiguous. The CDR3 sequence is 16 residues long. V was shortened by 3 bases and J by 0 bases, with 15 bases between the two germline ends. The CDR3 sequence: CASSFSRWASSYEQYF. CDR3 DNA: TGTGCCAGCAGTTTTTCAAGGTGGGCTAGCTCCTACGAGCAGTACTTC.

The J gene is TRBJ1-1, the V gene TRBV10-2; D ambiguous. Germline CDR1 reads WSHSY; CDR2 reads SAAADI. Trimming pared 1 base from V and 2 bases from J, leaving 8 bases between. This CDR3 region has 14 residues. The CDR3 protein is CASSEFGVNTEAFF. CDR3 sequence (DNA): TGCGCCAGCAGTGAGTTTGGGGTTAACACTGAAGCTTTCTTT.

This clonotype showed up just once. The chain joins TRBV20-1 to TRBJ2-7; TRBD1 matches 8 bases. The CDR3 has 14 residues. With V trimmed by 1 base and J by 3 bases, 5 bases remained unmatched. Germline values: CDR1 DFQATT, CDR2 SNEGSKA (reference sequence). As DNA, the CDR3 is TGCAGTGCTAGAGTGGGGGACAGGAACTACGAGCAGTACTTC. This gives the protein CSARVGDRNYEQYF.

The rearrangement links TRBV29-1 to TRBJ2-3; D call uncertain. The CDR3 spans 10 residues. CDR1 SQVTM and CDR2 ANQGSEA come from the germline V gene. V was clipped by 6 bases and J by 14 bases, with 15 bases between them. CDR3 region: CSVRDSEAYF. The DNA for the CDR3 is TGCAGCGTGAGAGATAGTGAGGCGTATTTT.

The CDR3 is CASSLVGRGADTQYF. CDR3 bases: TGTGCCAGCAGCTTGGTGGGCAGGGGAGCAGATACGCAGTATTTT. The chain combines TRBV5-4 with TRBJ2-3; D perhaps matches TRBD1 (6 bases). CDR1 and CDR2 from the germline V gene are SGHNT and YYREEE (reference sequence). V was clipped by 0 bases and J by 4 bases, with 12 bases between them. This CDR3 spans 15 amino acids.

The chain links TRBV18 to TRBJ2-1; D is unclear. This CDR3 region has 13 residues. Germline V gives CDR1 KGHSH, CDR2 LQKENI. The germline V and J ends were trimmed by 3 bases and 5 bases, with 8 bases remaining between them. The DNA for the CDR3 is TGTGCCAGCTCACCCGACGGAAACAATGAGCAGTTCTTC. This gives the protein CASSPDGNNEQFF. Variable domain in full (rest from reference TRBV18 and TRBJ2-1): NAGVMQNPRHLVRRRGQEARLRCSPMKGHSHVYWYRQLPEEGLKFMVYLQKENIIDESGMPKERFSAEFPKEGPSILRIQQVVRGDSAAYFCASSPDGNNEQFFGPGTRLTVL.

The genes are TRBV6-2 or TRBV6-3 and TRBJ1-4; no firm D call. The germline V gene has CDR1 MNHEY and CDR2 SVGEGT. The CDR3 spans 15 residues. V was shortened by 7 bases and J by 0 bases, with 12 bases between the two germline ends. In DNA form, the CDR3 reads TGTGCCAGCAATCTGCTGGGAGCAACTAATGAAAAACTGTTTTTT. Its translation is CASNLLGATNEKLFF.

This sequence joins TRBV10-1 and TRBJ1-5, with D perhaps matching TRBD1 (6 bases). Trimming pared 3 bases from V and 9 bases from J, leaving 9 bases between. CDR1 is WNHNN, CDR2 SYGVQD, per germline (reference sequence). The CDR3 extends over 12 amino acids. The CDR3 here is CASSDTGSPQHF. CDR3 DNA: TGCGCCAGCAGTGATACAGGGTCGCCCCAGCATTTT.

The chain uses TRBV5-1 and TRBJ1-1, with 8 bases lining up with TRBD1. The CDR3 contains 17 residues. Germline CDR1 and CDR2: SGHRS and YFSETQ. V gave up 2 bases and J gave up 1 base; unmatched junction bases: 10. CDR3 sequence: CASSFYLRTGRNTEAFF. In DNA form, the CDR3 reads TGCGCCAGCAGCTTCTATCTTCGGACAGGGAGGAACACTGAAGCTTTCTTT.

J is TRBJ1-6 and V is TRBV3-1; tentative D call: TRBD1 (5 bases). This CDR3 contains 14 residues. Trimming left V 4 bases short and J 6 bases short, with 10 bases between. Per the germline V gene, CDR1 is LGHDT and CDR2 is YNNKEL (reference sequence). The chain's CDR3 is CASSLGQGNSPLHF. CDR3 in DNA: TGTGCCAGCAGCCTCGGCCAGGGTAATTCACCCCTCCACTTT.

V is TRBV6-8 and J is TRBJ2-1, with 9 bases that match TRBD2. The junction had 3 bases not matched to a gene; V was cut back by 6 bases and J by 0 bases. The V gene's germline CDR1 is MNHGY and CDR2 SAAAGT. The CDR3 has 15 residues. The CDR3 is CASRSGRNSYNEQFF. CDR3 in DNA: TGTGCCAGCAGGAGCGGGAGGAACTCCTACAATGAGCAGTTCTTC.

J is TRBJ2-3 and V is TRBV6-5, with 10 bases identical to TRBD1. Germline V gene data show CDR1 as MNHEY and CDR2 as SVGAGI. The junction had 6 bases not matched to a gene; V was cut back by 6 bases and J by 6 bases. CDR3 length equals 14 residues. The CDR3 DNA follows: TGTGCCAGCAGCTTGGACAGGGGGAGGGATACGCAGTATTTT. It translates to CASSLDRGRDTQYF.

V gene TRBV28 combines with J gene TRBJ2-3; D may be TRBD2 (5 bases). CDR3 size: 14 residues. Trimming shortened V by 2 bases and J by 6 bases, and 12 bases separated the two germline ends. The germline V gene encodes CDR1 MDHEN and CDR2 SYDVKM. CDR3 residues: CASSLRSRGDTQYF. In DNA form, the CDR3 reads TGTGCCAGCAGTTTAAGATCCCGAGGGGATACGCAGTATTTT.

The chain recombines TRBV6-2 or TRBV6-3 with TRBJ1-1; TRBD1 is a possible D gene (6 bases). The V and J ends lost 7 bases and 6 bases respectively, with 18 bases between them. The CDR3 runs 14 residues. Germline CDR1 and CDR2: MNHEY and SVGEGT. CDR3 protein: CASIGLLGGPEAFF. The CDR3 region has the DNA TGTGCCAGCATTGGACTCCTGGGGGGCCCTGAAGCTTTCTTT.

V is TRBV10-3 and J is TRBJ1-4; 10 bases map to TRBD1. V shed 8 bases, J shed 4 bases, and the junction held 1 base outside the gene matches. The germline V gene has CDR1 ENHRY and CDR2 SYGVKD. The CDR3 is 13 residues long. CDR3 region: CAIGTGDNEKLFF. DNA for the CDR3: TGTGCCATCGGGACAGGGGATAATGAAAAACTGTTTTTT.

This clonotype came up a few times. The V call is TRBV5-1, the J call TRBJ2-2; the D gene could be TRBD1 or TRBD2 (6 bases each). Per germline, CDR1 SGHRS and CDR2 YFSETQ. Trimming stripped 6 bases from V and 7 bases from J, with 28 bases between. The CDR3 sequence is 18 residues long. CDR3 coding DNA: TGCGCCAGCACCTTTGGACTGCGCGGGACACGTAGTGTCGGGGAGCTGTTTTTT. Translated: CASTFGLRGTRSVGELFF.

The gene calls are TRBV19 and TRBJ2-7; 8 bases are a match to TRBD2. CDR1 and CDR2 (germline): LNHDA, SQIVND (reference sequence). Unmatched junction bases numbered 7, after V lost 6 bases and J lost 3 bases. The CDR3 sequence is 14 residues long. CDR3 residues: CASSNGLANYEQYF. As DNA, the CDR3 is TGTGCCAGTAGCAACGGACTAGCCAACTACGAGCAGTACTTC.

The gene calls are TRBV3-1 and TRBJ2-1, with D possibly TRBD2 on 6 matching bases. Looked up from germline, CDR1 is LGHDT and CDR2 is YNNKEL (reference sequence). The CDR3 is made up of 15 amino acids. The V end lost 3 bases, the J end lost 10 bases, and 19 bases lay between the germline ends. This chain's CDR3 is CASSQGGGPREEQFF. The CDR3, as DNA: TGTGCCAGCAGCCAGGGGGGTGGTCCGAGGGAGGAGCAGTTCTTC.

The rearrangement links TRBV5-6 to TRBJ2-2; TRBD2 might be the D (5 bases). The CDR3 length is 15 residues. V was pared by 4 bases and J by 0 bases, with 10 bases between. CDR1 is SGHDT, CDR2 YYEEEE, per germline. CDR3 sequence: CASSRTDANTGELFF. In DNA form, the CDR3 reads TGTGCCAGCAGCCGGACTGACGCGAACACCGGGGAGCTGTTTTTT.

The chain couples TRBV5-1 to TRBJ2-7, with 7 bases matching TRBD1. Germline loops: CDR1 SGHRS, CDR2 YFSETQ. Germline trimming cut 0 bases from V and 2 bases from J; bases unmatched to any gene: 2. The CDR3 has 14 amino acids. The CDR3 is CASSLGQGPYEQYF. The DNA of the CDR3 is TGCGCCAGCAGCTTGGGACAGGGACCCTACGAGCAGTACTTC.

This clonotype was observed a few times. The V call is TRBV28, the J call TRBJ2-3, with D uncertain. CDR1 is MDHEN and CDR2 is SYDVKM in the germline V gene. This CDR3 contains 15 residues. The germline V and J ends were trimmed by 3 bases and 1 base, with 11 bases remaining between them. CDR3 bases: TGTGCCAGCAGTTTGGGTGGGCGCGGCACAGATACGCAGTATTTT. Translated, it gives CASSLGGRGTDTQYF.